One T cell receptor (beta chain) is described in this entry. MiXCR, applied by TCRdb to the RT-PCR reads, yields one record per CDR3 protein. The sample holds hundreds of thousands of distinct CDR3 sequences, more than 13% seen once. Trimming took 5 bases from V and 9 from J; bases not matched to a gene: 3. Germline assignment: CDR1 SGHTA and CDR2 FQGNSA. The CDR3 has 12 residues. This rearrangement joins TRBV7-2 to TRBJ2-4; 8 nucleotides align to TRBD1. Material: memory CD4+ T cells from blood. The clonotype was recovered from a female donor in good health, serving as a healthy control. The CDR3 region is CASSQDRGIQYF. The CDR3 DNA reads TGTGCCAGCAGCCAAGACAGGGGCATTCAGTACTTC. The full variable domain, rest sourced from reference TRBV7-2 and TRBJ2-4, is GAGVSQSPSNKVTEKGKDVELRCDPISGHTALYWYRQSLGQGLEFLIYFQGNSAPDKSGLPSDRFSAERTGGSVSTLTIQRTQQEDSAVYLCASSQDRGIQYFGAGTRLSVL.